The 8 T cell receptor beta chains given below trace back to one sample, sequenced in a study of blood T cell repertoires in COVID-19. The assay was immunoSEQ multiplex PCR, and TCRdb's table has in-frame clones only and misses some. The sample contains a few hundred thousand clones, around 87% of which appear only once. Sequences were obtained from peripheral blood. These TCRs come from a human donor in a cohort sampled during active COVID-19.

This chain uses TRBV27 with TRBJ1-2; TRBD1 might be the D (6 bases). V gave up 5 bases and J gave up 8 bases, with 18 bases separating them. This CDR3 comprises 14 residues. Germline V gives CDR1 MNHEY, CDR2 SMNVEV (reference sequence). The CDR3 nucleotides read TGTGCCAGCAGTCCCGGGGGGCCCTGGGGCGGCTACACCTTC. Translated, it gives CASSPGGPWGGYTF.

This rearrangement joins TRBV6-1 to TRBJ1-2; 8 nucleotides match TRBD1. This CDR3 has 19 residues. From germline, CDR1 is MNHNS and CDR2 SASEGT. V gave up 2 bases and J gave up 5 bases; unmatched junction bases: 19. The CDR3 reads CASSEKTPGQAISGYGYTF. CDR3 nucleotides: TGTGCCAGCAGTGAAAAAACTCCGGGACAGGCGATCAGTGGGTATGGCTACACCTTC.

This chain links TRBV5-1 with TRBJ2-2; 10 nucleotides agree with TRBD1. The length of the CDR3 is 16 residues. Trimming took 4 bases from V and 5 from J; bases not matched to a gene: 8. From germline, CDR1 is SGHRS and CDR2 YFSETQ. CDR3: CASSTRDRGETGELFF. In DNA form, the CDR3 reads TGCGCCAGCAGCACGCGGGACAGGGGAGAGACCGGGGAGCTGTTTTTT.

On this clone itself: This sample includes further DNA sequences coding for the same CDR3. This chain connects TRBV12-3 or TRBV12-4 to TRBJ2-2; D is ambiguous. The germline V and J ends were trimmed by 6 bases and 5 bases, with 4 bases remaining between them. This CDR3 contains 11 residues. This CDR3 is CASSRTGELFF. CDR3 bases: TGTGCCAGCAGCCGTACCGGGGAGCTGTTTTTT.

The CDR3 bases are TGTGCCAGCAGCCAGGACAGGGGAGCCAGGGAGCTGTTTTTT. Translated: CASSQDRGARELFF. The V gene is TRBV2, the J gene TRBJ2-2; TRBD1 matches 9 bases. Germline CDR1 reads SNHLY; CDR2 reads FYNNEI. There are 14 residues in the CDR3. V shed 6 bases and J 9 bases; nucleotides not matched to a gene: 8.

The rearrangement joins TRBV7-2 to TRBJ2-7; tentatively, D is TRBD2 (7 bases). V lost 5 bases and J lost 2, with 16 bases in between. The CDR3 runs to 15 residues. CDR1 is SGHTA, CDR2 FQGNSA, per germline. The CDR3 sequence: CASSAQTGGPYEQYF. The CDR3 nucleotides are TGTGCCAGCAGCGCGCAAACCGGGGGGCCCTACGAGCAGTACTTC.

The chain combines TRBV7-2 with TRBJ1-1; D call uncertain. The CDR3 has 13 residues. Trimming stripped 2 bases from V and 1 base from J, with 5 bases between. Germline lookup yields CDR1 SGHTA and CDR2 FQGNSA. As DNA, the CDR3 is TGTGCCAGCAGCTTAAACAGGAACACTGAAGCTTTCTTT. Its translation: CASSLNRNTEAFF.

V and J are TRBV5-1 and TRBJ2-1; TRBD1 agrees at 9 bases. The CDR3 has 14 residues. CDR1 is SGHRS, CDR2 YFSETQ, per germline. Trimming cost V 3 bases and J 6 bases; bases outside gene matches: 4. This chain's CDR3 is CASSWTGVSNEQFF. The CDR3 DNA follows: TGCGCCAGCAGCTGGACAGGGGTAAGCAATGAGCAGTTCTTC.